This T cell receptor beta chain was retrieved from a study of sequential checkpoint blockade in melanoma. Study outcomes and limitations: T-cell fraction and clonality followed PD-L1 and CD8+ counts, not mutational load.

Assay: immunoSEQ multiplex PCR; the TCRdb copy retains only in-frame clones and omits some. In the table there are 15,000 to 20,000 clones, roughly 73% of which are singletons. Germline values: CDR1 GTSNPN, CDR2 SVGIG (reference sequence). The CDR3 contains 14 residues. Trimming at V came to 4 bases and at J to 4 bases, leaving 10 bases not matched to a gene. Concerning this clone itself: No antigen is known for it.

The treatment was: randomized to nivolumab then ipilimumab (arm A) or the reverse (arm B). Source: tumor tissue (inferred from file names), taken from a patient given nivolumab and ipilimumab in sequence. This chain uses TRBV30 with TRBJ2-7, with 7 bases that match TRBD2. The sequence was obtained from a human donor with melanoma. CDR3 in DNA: TGTGCCTGGATCGGGGGGATAACGGGTTACGAGCAGTACTTC. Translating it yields CAWIGGITGYEQYF.